Listed below are T cell receptor beta chains from one sample, sequenced in a study of T-cell reconstitution after alpha-beta-depleted transplantation in children. TCRdb analysed the PCR reads with MiXCR anew, one entry per CDR3 protein. Seen here are 700,000 to 850,000 distinct CDR3 sequences, 15% to 20% observed once, and the top ten hold about 4.6%. Sequenced material: PBMCs, mostly from graft donor cells, taken 360 days after TCRalphabeta/CD19-depleted stem cell transplant. The receptors were sampled from a male patient aged 10 to 17 who had a stem cell transplant for acute lymphoblastic leukemia, so the T cells may come from the graft donor. CDR3s include the opening cysteine and the closing phenylalanine or tryptophan. A D gene is named only where the DNA matches it firmly. Size values are once, few and many counts, or a class for expanded clones, and some rows have none.

D gene,J gene,V gene,clone size,CDR3 DNA,CDR3 protein
TRBD1,TRBJ2-7,TRBV20-1,-,TGCAGTGCCCCGATTAGCCCGGGACAGGGTTCCTACGAGCAGTACTTC,CSAPISPGQGSYEQYF
-,TRBJ2-3,TRBV24-1,few,TGTGCCACCAGTGATAAGGGCGCCAGCACAGATACGCAGTATTTT,CATSDKGASTDTQYF
TRBD1,TRBJ2-7,TRBV12-3/TRBV12-4,few,TGTGCCAGCAGTCGTCTGAGGACAGGGGGTAACGAGCAGTACTTC,CASSRLRTGGNEQYF
TRBD1,TRBJ2-2,TRBV7-9,-,TGTGCCAGCAGCTCGGGACAGATGAACACCGGGGAGCTGTTTTTT,CASSSGQMNTGELFF
-,TRBJ2-7,TRBV4-1,-,TGCGCCAGCAGCCCCAAGTTATTCTACGAGCAGTACTTC,CASSPKLFYEQYF
-,TRBJ1-4,TRBV5-1,few,TGCGCCAGCAGCTTGGGAGGGGGGTCGACTAATGAAAAACTGTTTTTT,CASSLGGGSTNEKLFF
-,TRBJ2-4,TRBV12-3/TRBV12-4,few,TGTGCCAGCAGTACAAGGGGGAACATTCAGTACTTC,CASSTRGNIQYF
TRBD2,TRBJ2-5,TRBV12-3/TRBV12-4,-,TGTGCCAGCAGTAAGCGGGGGAGGTTTGGAGAGACCCAGTACTTC,CASSKRGRFGETQYF
TRBD1,TRBJ2-4,TRBV6-1,few,TGTGCCAGCAGCCCCGGACAGGGGGCCAACATTCAGTACTTC,CASSPGQGANIQYF
-,TRBJ2-1,TRBV5-1,-,TGCGCCAGCAGCTTGGAACCCATCTACGATGAGCAGTTCTTC,CASSLEPIYDEQFF
-,TRBJ2-1,TRBV7-9,-,TGTGCCAGCAGCTTAGCGCCCCCTGAGGGTTACAATGAGCAGTTCTTC,CASSLAPPEGYNEQFF